The rows below give T cell receptor beta chains drawn from one sample of a study of T cell clusters in autoimmune cytopenias. After re-calling the multiplex PCR reads, TCRdb lists one entry per CDR3 protein, DNA absent. The sample holds more than 13,000 distinct CDR3 sequences. The sample was peripheral blood. These receptors all stem from a human donor with an autoimmune cytopenia or autoimmune hepatitis (not recorded which). Both conserved end residues are part of each CDR3. Clone size is shown for a subset of rows, as once, few, many or a class of expanded clone.

cdr3_aa: CASSLISGSSYEQYF
clone_size: .
j_call: TRBJ2-7
v_call: TRBV11-2

cdr3_aa: CASSLLGRAQETQYF
clone_size: .
j_call: TRBJ2-5
v_call: TRBV5-6

cdr3_aa: CASTITGTGLYGYTF
clone_size: .
j_call: TRBJ1-2
v_call: TRBV12-3/TRBV12-4

cdr3_aa: CASSLAGTGVAGAQYF
clone_size: .
j_call: TRBJ2-7
v_call: TRBV18

cdr3_aa: CASSSSSGRASNEQFF
clone_size: .
j_call: TRBJ2-1
v_call: TRBV7-6

cdr3_aa: CASSLDSSSYNEQFF
clone_size: .
j_call: TRBJ2-1
v_call: TRBV11-2

cdr3_aa: CAWRTQGSLRGYTF
clone_size: .
j_call: TRBJ1-2
v_call: TRBV30

cdr3_aa: CASSEGLASSYEQYF
clone_size: .
j_call: TRBJ2-7
v_call: TRBV6-6

cdr3_aa: CASSYSSDVDGYTF
clone_size: .
j_call: TRBJ1-2
v_call: TRBV6-5

cdr3_aa: CASSLALGGRTGELFF
clone_size: .
j_call: TRBJ2-2
v_call: TRBV5-6

cdr3_aa: CAWNPGSTDTQYF
clone_size: .
j_call: TRBJ2-3
v_call: TRBV30

cdr3_aa: CAGSGGSTDTQYF
clone_size: medium-sized
j_call: TRBJ2-3
v_call: TRBV11-1

cdr3_aa: CATSADREVRDTQYF
clone_size: medium-sized
j_call: TRBJ2-3
v_call: TRBV24-1

cdr3_aa: CASRGTGWQETQYF
clone_size: medium-sized
j_call: TRBJ2-5
v_call: TRBV6-1

cdr3_aa: CASSPHGADRDDQPQHF
clone_size: .
j_call: TRBJ1-5
v_call: TRBV6-8

cdr3_aa: CAWSKTTGFNQPQHF
clone_size: .
j_call: TRBJ1-5
v_call: TRBV30

cdr3_aa: CAISARGSVQADTQYF
clone_size: .
j_call: TRBJ2-3
v_call: TRBV10-3